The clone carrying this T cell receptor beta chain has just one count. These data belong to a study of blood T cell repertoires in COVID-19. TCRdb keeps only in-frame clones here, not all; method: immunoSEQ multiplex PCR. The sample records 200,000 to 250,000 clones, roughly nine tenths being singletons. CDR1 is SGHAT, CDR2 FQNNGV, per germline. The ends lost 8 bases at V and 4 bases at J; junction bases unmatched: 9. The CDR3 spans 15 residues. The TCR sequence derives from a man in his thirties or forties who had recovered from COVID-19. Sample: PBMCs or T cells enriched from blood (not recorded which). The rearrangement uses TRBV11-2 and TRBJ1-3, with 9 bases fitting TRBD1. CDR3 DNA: TGTGCCAGCTCCGAACAGGGGGCTCAGGGAAACACCATATATTTT. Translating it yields CASSEQGAQGNTIYF.